This T cell receptor beta chain is drawn from a study of blood T cell repertoires in COVID-19. The CDR3 totals 14 residues. V was clipped by 4 bases and J by 6 bases, with 13 bases between them. From germline, CDR1 is MNHEY and CDR2 SMNVEV (reference sequence). Assay: immunoSEQ multiplex PCR; the TCRdb copy retains only in-frame clones and omits some. The profile covers roughly 380,000 clones, with less than 85% appearing a single time and 3.5% to 4% taken by the ten largest. This chain links TRBV27 with TRBJ2-4; D possibly corresponds to TRBD1 (5 bases). This TCR came from a woman aged 18-30 years with acute or convalescent COVID-19. Sequencing used peripheral blood. The CDR3: CASSWQGSRNIQYF. The CDR3 DNA follows: TGTGCCAGCAGTTGGCAGGGATCGCGAAACATTCAGTACTTC.